This T cell receptor (beta chain) comes out of a study of CD8+ T cells in alopecia areata (dated 2018 in TCRdb). Regarding the complete study: The treated patients, all with moderate-to-severe alopecia areata, were enrolled in an open-label pilot trial of oral tofacitinib given at 5 to 10 mg twice daily. The SALT score, which quantifies the percentage of affected scalp surface area, was used to measure disease severity in treated patients. RNA came from the PAXgene miRNA kit for fixed scalp, the miRNeasy kit for PBMCs, and the RNeasy kit for mouse skin. Human TCRbeta sequencing covered scalp tissue and sorted CD4+ and CD8+ peripheral blood T cells from patchy and totalis/universalis alopecia areata patients and healthy controls. High-throughput TCRbeta sequencing was used to examine T cell clonal expansion in alopecia areata in both the C3H/HeJ mouse model and human patients. Patients on tofacitinib were biopsied at baseline and after 4 and 24 weeks of treatment, and several of the patients also had a later scalp biopsy. TCRbeta CDR3 regions were amplified by immunoSEQ multiplex PCR using 35 Vbeta forward and 13 Jbeta reverse primers. Scalp clonality was compared across normal scalp (n=4), patchy alopecia areata scalp (n=8), and alopecia totalis/universalis scalp (n=8). Patients stayed on tofacitinib for 6 to 18 months and then had 6 months of follow-up off drug so that delayed response and recurrence could be assessed.

The library was obtained by the immunoSEQ multiplex PCR assay. To provide template for TCR sequencing, every sample had RNA extracted and reverse transcribed into cDNA. First-strand cDNA was synthesized with SuperScript III using a 2:1 mix of oligo-dT and random hexamers. A synthetic immune receptor repertoire was used to gauge amplification bias, and whatever bias remained was removed computationally. Concerning the study's data processing: After raw reads were preprocessed to remove errors, the CDR3 was defined following IMGT conventions as running from the conserved cysteine to phenylalanine. Clonality was calculated as 1 minus Shannon entropy normalized by log2 of the number of productive unique TCRs. Whether scalp clones were CD4 or CD8 was inferred by matching scalp TCRbeta sequences against CD4 and CD8 repertoires sorted from blood. TCRdb mirrors the immuneACCESS table, restricted to in-frame sequences. Some clones are absent from its copies; in checked studies, under half trace to an unresolved V gene, and the reason for the others is unknown. The V and J calls and the clone size are those of that table, but D and trimming were determined from the DNA. The sample table shows roughly 200,000 clones, and approximately 40% are seen once. The ten largest clones capture 2.6% of the sample.

Clipping removes 3 bases from V and 6 bases from J, with 6 as the unmatched junction base count. Measured from the cysteine to the phenylalanine, the CDR3 is 15 residues long. Only the CDR3 part of the read is kept: 45 bases, read in frame from the first base. The germline V gene (reference sequence) supplies CDR1 SEHNR and CDR2 FQNEAQ. The treatment or condition label, as the study defines it: oral pan-JAK inhibitor, 5-10 mg twice daily. Lesional scalp punch biopsies and peripheral blood were obtained from alopecia areata patients. PBMCs were separated by density centrifugation and stained for CD3, CD4 and CD8, after which CD4+ and CD8+ T cells were sorted on a FACSAria. Beyond this particular receptor, the publication reports: Tofacitinib significantly decreased scalp clonality and the number of expanded CD8+ clones among the top 100 scalp clones. Shared TCR sequences between patients were less evident than in mice, which may be partly attributable to HLA diversity in the patient population. The treated cohort was small, with a single nonresponder, so links between baseline CD8+ expansion and response need larger studies. Higher clonality and more expanded CD8+ clones were observed in lesional scalp than in normal scalp, particularly in alopecia totalis/universalis, a finding suggestive of antigenic drive. Scalp TCR repertoire analysis is complicated because resident alphabeta T cells in normal human skin are also sequenced, whereas mouse skin is dominated by gammadelta T cells. Many expanded lesional clones were found to persist in scalp and blood during tofacitinib treatment, and relapse after treatment cessation may be partly explained by this persistence.

As regards this clone: It has no known antigen specificity. Base qualities are not provided; no much larger clone lies one nucleotide away.

The chain couples TRBV7-9 to TRBJ2-5, with 11 bases aligning to TRBD1. This receptor was taken from a human donor with alopecia areata. Sequencing was performed on CD4+ T cells sorted from blood, taken at approximately week 37, from a patient treated with tofacitinib. The nucleotide sequence is given as TGTGCCAGCAGCTTGGGGACAGGGGGAAAACAGACCCAGTACTTC. It encodes CASSLGTGGKQTQYF.